Sequencing of this T cell receptor (beta chain) was carried out in a study of spatial heterogeneity in lung cancer. This clonotype was detected ten times or more. As for time point: blood at routine non-recurrence follow-up after resection. Whole RNA was taken from tumor, nontumor lung or frozen PBMC; it was then sequenced unsorted. On each TCR cDNA molecule, a unique molecular identifier was present. TCRdb reprocessed the 5' RACE reads with MiXCR, giving one entry per CDR3 protein. The table has roughly 120,000 distinct CDR3 sequences, 9.5% to 15% seen once. The specimen comprised PBMCs, sampled at follow-up. This TCR derives from a male donor with early-stage non-small cell lung cancer.

The DNA of the CDR3 is TGCAGTGCCATGGCTCAGGGCGGGCAGCCCCAGCATTTT. This sequence encodes CSAMAQGGQPQHF. The chain couples TRBV20-1 to TRBJ1-5, with D possibly being TRBD1 (5 bases). The CDR3 extends over 13 amino acids. V lost 6 bases, J lost 7 bases, and 16 bases lay in between. Germline V lookup: CDR1 DFQATT, CDR2 SNEGSKA (reference sequence).